What follows are 27 T cell receptor beta chains derived from one specimen sequenced in a study of CD4 T cells in relation to SARS-CoV-2 and coronaviruses (dated by TCRdb to about 2021). The library relied on the immunoSEQ multiplex PCR assay. TCRdb retrieved this table from immuneACCESS and kept in-frame rearrangements only. Not all clones are present; in checked studies, unresolved V genes account for under half, and no reason is known for the remainder. This sample lists some 40,000 clones; roughly 73% were detected once. The ten largest clones represent roughly 21% of the sample. No antigen has been identified for these receptors. Sample: memory CD4+ T cells from PBMCs, cultured in vitro. The cell subset or site label for this specimen denotes: memory (non-naive) CD4+ T cells. These receptor sequences come from an adult with COVID-19.

The chain joins TRBV6-5 to TRBJ2-7, with D unresolved. The CDR3 length is 13 residues. Germline CDR1 MNHEY, CDR2 SVGAGI. Trimming left V 6 bases short and J 2 bases short, with 11 bases between. CDR3 nucleotide sequence: TGTGCCAGCAGCCAAAGCGAGCCCTACGAGCAGTACTTC. Residues: CASSQSEPYEQYF.

V and J are TRBV5-6 and TRBJ1-5, with 7 positions matching TRBD1. V was clipped by 1 base and J by 3 bases; unmatched bases: 7. Germline loops: CDR1 SGHDT, CDR2 YYEEEE. The CDR3 loop spans 16 amino acids. The CDR3 reads CASSLISGGSNQPQHF. Written as DNA, the CDR3 is TGTGCCAGCAGCTTGATATCAGGGGGGTCCAATCAGCCCCAGCATTTT.

As concerns this clone: One end of the junction varies from germline; a read error may be responsible. The V call is TRBV18, the J call TRBJ1-1; D unresolved. Germline V lookup: CDR1 KGHSH, CDR2 LQKENI. The CDR3 extends over 14 amino acids. The DNA for the CDR3 is TGTGCCAGCTCACCCTCCAGAGACGCCCCTGACGCTTTCTTT. Translated: CASSPSRDAPDAFF.

There are a few counts of this clone. V usage is TRBV14 and J usage is TRBJ2-3, with D possibly being TRBD1 or TRBD2 (5 bases each). The CDR3 length is 13 residues. Trimming stripped 1 base from V and 9 bases from J, with 11 bases between. Germline lookup yields CDR1 SGHDN and CDR2 FVKESK. The DNA of the CDR3 is TGTGCCAGCAGCCAAGTCCGCGAGGGGACGCAGTATTTT. This gives the protein CASSQVREGTQYF.

The rearrangement joins TRBV9 to TRBJ2-7; TRBD1 might be the D (6 bases). Germline CDR1 is SGDLS and CDR2 is YYNGEE. This CDR3 comprises 14 residues. Trimming removed 0 bases at V and 2 bases at J, with 9 bases between. The CDR3 nucleotides are TGTGCCAGCAGCGTAGGAGGGGGTGCCTACGAGCAGTACTTC. Translated: CASSVGGGAYEQYF. The complete variable domain, with remaining parts taken from reference TRBV9 and TRBJ2-7, reads DSGVTQTPKHLITATGQRVTLRCSPRSGDLSVYWYQQSLDQGLQFLIQYYNGEERAKGNILERFSAQQFPDLHSELNLSSLELGDSALYFCASSVGGGAYEQYFGPGTRLTVT.

The chain employs TRBV9 and TRBJ2-7; D unclear. The CDR3 is 14 amino acids. Trimming shortened V by 0 bases and J by 4 bases, and 11 bases separated the two germline ends. Per the germline V gene, CDR1 is SGDLS and CDR2 is YYNGEE. The CDR3 DNA sequence: TGTGCCAGCAGCGTAGAAGGCGGTTTGTACGAGCAGTACTTC. Its translation is CASSVEGGLYEQYF.

V gene TRBV6-1 combines with J gene TRBJ2-5; maybe TRBD1 (5 bases). Trimming took off 1 base at V and 5 bases at J, with 8 bases between the two ends. Germline CDR1 and CDR2: MNHNS and SASEGT. The CDR3 is made up of 13 amino acids. This CDR3 is CASSEEAGETQYF. In DNA form, the CDR3 reads TGTGCCAGCAGTGAAGAGGCAGGGGAGACCCAGTACTTC.

The V gene is TRBV5-6, the J gene TRBJ2-5, with 8 bases lining up with TRBD2. CDR3 length: 15 amino acids. Germline V gives CDR1 SGHDT, CDR2 YYEEEE. V lost 4 bases and J lost 5; bases outside the gene matches: 10. The CDR3 bases are TGTGCCAGCAGCAAAGGACTAGCCGAGGGGGAGACCCAGTACTTC. This sequence encodes CASSKGLAEGETQYF. Based on the CDR3 plus reference TRBV5-6 and TRBJ2-5, the full variable domain is DAGVTQSPTHLIKTRGQQVTLRCSPKSGHDTVSWYQQALGQGPQFIFQYYEEEERQRGNFPDRFSGHQFPNYSSELNVNALLLGDSALYLCASSKGLAEGETQYFGPGTRLLVL.

The chain uses TRBV19 and TRBJ2-3; 9 bases align to TRBD2. With 3 bases clipped from V and 2 bases from J, the junction kept 9 bases outside the gene matches. The germline V gene encodes CDR1 LNHDA and CDR2 SQIVND (reference sequence). CDR3 length: 17 residues. CDR3: CASSMYPTSGVTDTQYF. CDR3 DNA sequence: TGTGCCAGTAGTATGTACCCGACTAGCGGCGTCACAGATACGCAGTATTTT.

This chain links TRBV18 with TRBJ2-1, with a possible D match to TRBD2 (5 bases). This CDR3 region has 15 residues. V lost 3 bases to trimming and J lost 2 bases, with 11 bases between them. Germline CDR1 KGHSH, CDR2 LQKENI. CDR3 sequence reads: CASSPAGSTYNEQFF. The CDR3 nucleotides are TGTGCCAGCTCACCCGCGGGTAGCACCTACAATGAGCAGTTCTTC. The full variable domain, in which reference TRBV18 and TRBJ2-1 provide the parts outside the CDR3, is NAGVMQNPRHLVRRRGQEARLRCSPMKGHSHVYWYRQLPEEGLKFMVYLQKENIIDESGMPKERFSAEFPKEGPSILRIQQVVRGDSAAYFCASSPAGSTYNEQFFGPGTRLTVL.

V and J are TRBV21-1 and TRBJ2-7. TRBV21-1 is designated a pseudogene. CDR3 length: 15 amino acids. CDR3 bases: TGTGCCAGCAGCAAATGCCCAGGGACCCCCTACGAGCAGTACTTC. It yields the protein CASSKCPGTPYEQYF.

The chain combines TRBV6-4 with TRBJ2-1, with D unresolved. The V end lost 0 bases, the J end lost 9 bases, and 15 bases lay between the germline ends. The CDR3 is 15 residues long. Per the germline V gene, CDR1 is MRHNA and CDR2 is SNTAGT. CDR3 sequence (DNA): TGTGCCAGCAGTGACTCGATCGAAGGCGGTGGTGAGCAGTTCTTC. Its translation: CASSDSIEGGGEQFF.

This chain uses TRBV4-3 with TRBJ2-7, with TRBD2 matching over 12 bases. The V gene end was trimmed by 10 bases and the J gene end by 7 bases; junction bases not matched to a gene: 8. The CDR3 is 13 amino acids. In germline, CDR1 is LGHNA, CDR2 YSLEER. The CDR3, as DNA: TGCGCCAACCTAGCGGGAGGGCCGGTTGAGCAGTACTTC. This sequence encodes CANLAGGPVEQYF.

This clone came up a few times. The rearrangement joins TRBV6-5 to TRBJ1-1; D not certain. The CDR3 totals 15 residues. Per the germline V gene, CDR1 is MNHEY and CDR2 is SVGAGI. Trimming took off 0 bases at V and 4 bases at J, with 12 bases between the two ends. The chain's CDR3 is CASSYSRRAGTEAFF. CDR3 nucleotides: TGTGCCAGCAGTTACTCTCGGAGGGCGGGCACTGAAGCTTTCTTT.

V and J are TRBV6-5 and TRBJ2-3, with 9 bases matching TRBD2. V shed 4 bases, J shed 5 bases, and the junction held 4 bases outside the gene matches. The CDR3 extends over 14 amino acids. Germline-derived CDR1 and CDR2 are MNHEY and SVGAGI. In DNA, the CDR3 is TGTGCCAGCAGTTGGGGCGGGAGGGGAGATACGCAGTATTTT. Its protein product is CASSWGGRGDTQYF.

This sequence joins TRBV9 and TRBJ2-3; possibly TRBD2 for D (6 bases). Germline loops: CDR1 SGDLS, CDR2 YYNGEE. V lost 0 bases and J lost 13, with 12 bases in between. The CDR3 is 12 amino acids. CDR3 loop: CASSVEGLPKYF. Written as DNA, the CDR3 is TGTGCCAGCAGCGTAGAAGGACTACCTAAGTATTTT.

This chain connects TRBV13 to TRBJ2-3, with TRBD2 identical over 11 bases. V lost 0 bases, J lost 2 bases, and 4 bases stayed unmatched. In germline, CDR1 is PRHDT, CDR2 FYEKMQ (reference sequence). The CDR3 contains 17 residues. The CDR3 nucleotides are TGTGCCAGCAGCTTAGGGGTAGCGGGAGGGATCACAGATACGCAGTATTTT. Translating it yields CASSLGVAGGITDTQYF. The full variable domain, completed using reference TRBV13 and TRBJ2-3, is AAGVIQSPRHLIKEKRETATLKCYPIPRHDTVYWYQQGPGQDPQFLISFYEKMQSDKGSIPDRFSAQQFSDYHSELNMSSLELGDSALYFCASSLGVAGGITDTQYFGPGTRLTVL.

V gene TRBV6-1 combines with J gene TRBJ2-1; 9 bases fit TRBD2. Germline-derived CDR1 and CDR2 are MNHNS and SASEGT. The CDR3 has 15 amino acids. The J segment lost 4 bases and the V segment lost 2 bases, leaving 3 bases of the junction unmatched. The CDR3 reads CASSESAGGYNEQFF. CDR3 nucleotides: TGTGCCAGCAGTGAATCTGCGGGAGGGTACAATGAGCAGTTCTTC.

The V gene is TRBV18, the J gene TRBJ1-4; D unclear. In germline, CDR1 is KGHSH, CDR2 LQKENI. The V and J ends lost 6 bases and 5 bases respectively, with 4 bases between them. This CDR3 is 11 amino acids long. The CDR3 bases are TGTGCCAGCTCCCTAAATGAAAAACTGTTTTTT. Translating gives CASSLNEKLFF.

This clone came up once. The chain joins TRBV10-3 to TRBJ2-2; no clear D gene. V lost 9 bases and J 8 bases, leaving 16 bases between the germline ends. The CDR3 is made up of 13 amino acids. Germline V gene lookup returns CDR1 ENHRY and CDR2 SYGVKD. In DNA form, the CDR3 reads TGTGCCATAACGGGCCCCGGGTTTGGGGAGCTGTTTTTT. Amino acids: CAITGPGFGELFF.

This sequence joins TRBV2 and TRBJ2-5; D ambiguous. Germline V lookup: CDR1 SNHLY, CDR2 FYNNEI. This CDR3 has 13 residues. Trimming took off 8 bases at V and 8 bases at J, with 18 bases between the two ends. The CDR3 is CASAPSPPETQYF. Here the CDR3 DNA reads TGTGCCAGCGCTCCGTCCCCCCCGGAAACCCAGTACTTC.

The table lists this clone with a few counts. CDR3 DNA: TGTGCCAGCAGTCCGGGAGGGACCGATGAAAAACTGTTTTTT. It encodes CASSPGGTDEKLFF. The chain is built from TRBV9 and TRBJ1-4; weak D call: TRBD1 (5 bases). CDR3 length equals 14 residues. Germline V gene data show CDR1 as SGDLS and CDR2 as YYNGEE. V was cut by 5 bases and J by 6 bases, with 14 bases left in between.

The rearrangement links TRBV28 to TRBJ2-7; D is undetermined. The CDR3 contains 15 residues. The germline V gene encodes CDR1 MDHEN and CDR2 SYDVKM. V gave up 6 bases and J gave up 3 bases, with 18 bases separating them. The chain's CDR3 is CASRGGPERNYEQYF. The DNA of the CDR3 is TGTGCCAGCAGGGGCGGTCCCGAGAGGAACTACGAGCAGTACTTC.

This clone was detected once. This chain connects TRBV2 to TRBJ2-3, with 10 bases identical to TRBD1. V shed 5 bases, J shed 4 bases, and the junction held 9 bases outside the gene matches. CDR3 length: 16 amino acids. The germline gives CDR1 SNHLY, CDR2 FYNNEI. CDR3 loop: CASSPGRTGGADTQYF. The CDR3 DNA reads TGTGCCAGCAGTCCTGGAAGGACAGGGGGTGCAGATACGCAGTATTTT.

The chain is built from TRBV4-2 and TRBJ2-3, with a weak D call TRBD2 (5 bases). Germline values: CDR1 LGHNA, CDR2 YNFKEQ. The CDR3 is made up of 16 amino acids. Trimming pared 1 base from V and 4 bases from J, leaving 15 bases between. This CDR3 is CASSQVTGIQSDTQYF. CDR3 in DNA: TGTGCCAGCAGCCAAGTTACCGGGATTCAGTCAGATACGCAGTATTTT.

The chain combines TRBV19 with TRBJ2-3; maybe TRBD2 (6 bases). Germline loops: CDR1 LNHDA, CDR2 SQIVND (reference sequence). This CDR3 spans 15 amino acids. The V end lost 5 bases, the J end lost 6 bases, and 18 bases lay between the germline ends. The CDR3 bases are TGTGCCAGTAGTCGTCCGGGAGAGCAAGGGGATACGCAGTATTTT. Protein: CASSRPGEQGDTQYF.

V usage is TRBV11-2 and J usage is TRBJ1-1, with a weak D call TRBD1 (5 bases). CDR3 length: 13 amino acids. V lost 1 base and J 10 bases, leaving 13 bases between the germline ends. CDR1 is SGHAT, CDR2 FQNNGV, per germline. Written as DNA, the CDR3 is TGTGCCAGCAGCTTAGGGACGGGGCGCGGAGCTTTCTTT. Translated, it gives CASSLGTGRGAFF.